The 13 T cell receptor beta chains given below trace back to one sample, sequenced in a study of cytomegalovirus exposure and HLA in healthy donors. A multiplex PCR was run with 60 Vbeta primers and 13 Jbeta primers. Sequencing was performed with immunoSEQ multiplex PCR; in TCRdb, only in-frame clones are kept and a portion is missing. The repertoire holds 150,000 to 250,000 clones, with around 76% as singletons. The specimen sequenced was PBMCs. The receptors come from a man younger than 45 in good health and CMV-seronegative.

This chain joins TRBV7-9 and TRBJ1-2; 7 positions match TRBD1. From germline, CDR1 is SEHNR and CDR2 FQNEAQ (reference sequence). The CDR3 spans 13 residues. J lost 8 bases, V lost 5 bases, and 8 bases had no gene match. CDR3 sequence: CASSPYRGKGYTF. CDR3 nucleotide sequence: TGTGCCAGCAGCCCATACAGGGGTAAAGGCTACACCTTC. The variable domain in full, completed from reference TRBV7-9 and TRBJ1-2, reads DTGVSQNPRHKITKRGQNVTFRCDPISEHNRLYWYRQTLGQGPEFLTYFQNEAQLEKSRLLSDRFSAERPKGSFSTLEIQRTEQGDSAMYLCASSPYRGKGYTFGSGTRLTVV.

The chain is built from TRBV6-1 and TRBJ1-4, with D unresolved. In germline, CDR1 is MNHNS, CDR2 SASEGT. The CDR3 has 12 amino acids. V was pared by 6 bases and J by 4 bases, with 6 bases between. The CDR3 sequence: CASRANNEKLFF. For the CDR3, the DNA is TGTGCCAGCAGAGCTAATAATGAAAAACTGTTTTTT.

V and J are TRBV6-5 and TRBJ2-7; the match to TRBD1 covers 10 bases. The germline V gene encodes CDR1 MNHEY and CDR2 SVGAGI. J gave up 5 bases and V 0 bases, and 7 bases lay outside the gene matches. The CDR3 has 16 residues. CDR3 bases: TGTGCCAGCAGTTACTCGAAGGGGACAGGGGCCCACGAGCAGTACTTC. Its translation is CASSYSKGTGAHEQYF.

The CDR3 region is CSVERNYEQYF. CDR3 coding DNA: TGCAGCGTTGAGCGAAACTACGAGCAGTACTTC. The chain carries TRBV29-1 and TRBJ2-7; D gene ambiguous. V dropped 3 bases and J dropped 3 bases, with 6 bases sitting between them. Germline values: CDR1 SQVTM, CDR2 ANQGSEA. There are 11 residues in the CDR3.

V usage is TRBV4-2 and J usage is TRBJ2-7; TRBD2 aligns across 9 bases. The germline gives CDR1 LGHNA, CDR2 YNFKEQ. This CDR3 is 15 amino acids long. The junction had 8 bases not matched to a gene; V was cut back by 5 bases and J by 3 bases. CDR3 sequence (DNA): TGTGCCAGCAGCTCCCGAGCGGGAGGCCGCTACGAGCAGTACTTC. Translation: CASSSRAGGRYEQYF.

The genes are TRBV27 and TRBJ1-2, with D possibly TRBD1 on 6 matching bases. This CDR3 is 13 amino acids long. Trimming shortened V by 3 bases and J by 5 bases, and 10 bases separated the two germline ends. Per the germline V gene, CDR1 is MNHEY and CDR2 is SMNVEV (reference sequence). This CDR3 reads CASSFRQAYGYTF. The CDR3 DNA sequence: TGTGCCAGCAGTTTCCGACAGGCTTATGGCTACACCTTC.

The chain carries TRBV28 and TRBJ2-3; 10 bases fit TRBD2. After removal of 5 bases from V and 4 bases from J, the junction contained 18 bases not matched to a gene. Germline-derived CDR1 and CDR2 are MDHEN and SYDVKM. The CDR3 has 19 amino acids. This chain's CDR3 is CASSPSGRGVSGSPDTQYF. The CDR3 region has the DNA TGTGCCAGCAGTCCCAGCGGGAGGGGTGTTAGTGGGTCGCCAGATACGCAGTATTTT.

V and J are TRBV11-1 and TRBJ1-2, with 7 bases aligning to TRBD1. Trimming took 5 bases from V and 1 from J; bases not matched to a gene: 10. Germline lookup yields CDR1 SGHAT and CDR2 FQDESV (reference sequence). The CDR3 totals 16 residues. This CDR3 is CASSARYRGGNYGYTF. Here the CDR3 DNA reads TGTGCCAGCAGCGCGCGCTACAGGGGTGGTAACTATGGCTACACCTTC.

The CDR3 nucleotides are TGTGCCAGCAGCTTAGGCCCTTCGGGCAATGAGCAGTTCTTC. Translated: CASSLGPSGNEQFF. The V gene is TRBV7-3, the J gene TRBJ2-1; D is unclear. The CDR3 totals 14 residues. Germline V lookup: CDR1 SGHTA, CDR2 FQGTGA. Trimming cost V 2 bases and J 6 bases, with 11 bases left between them.

The chain combines TRBV2 with TRBJ2-7; 8 bases agree with TRBD1. Trimming removed 2 bases from V and 12 bases from J; junction bases left unmatched: 6. The germline V gene has CDR1 SNHLY and CDR2 FYNNEI. This CDR3 region has 12 residues. The DNA for the CDR3 is TGTGCCAGCAGTGAACTAGGACAGGGTTGGTACTTC. It specifies CASSELGQGWYF.

This chain connects TRBV28 to TRBJ2-7, with a weak D call TRBD2 (6 bases). Trimming took off 8 bases at V and 4 bases at J, with 18 bases between the two ends. The CDR3 consists of 14 residues. The germline CDR1 and CDR2 sequences are MDHEN and SYDVKM. DNA of the CDR3: TGTGCCAGCTGGGGAGGTCCCCCCAAGTACGAGCAGTACTTC. Protein product: CASWGGPPKYEQYF. The full variable domain, in which reference TRBV28 and TRBJ2-7 provide the parts outside the CDR3, is DVKVTQSSRYLVKRTGEKVFLECVQDMDHENMFWYRQDPGLGLRLIYFSYDVKMKEKGDIPEGYSVSREKKERFSLILESASTNQTSMYLCASWGGPPKYEQYFGPGTRLTVT.

The count of this clone is one. This sequence joins TRBV25-1 and TRBJ2-5; the match to TRBD1 covers 9 bases. Near its end, the DNA agrees better with TRBJ2-7, so the J call may be wrong. The CDR3 contains 15 residues. Per germline, CDR1 MGHDK and CDR2 SYGVNS. This CDR3 reads CASSGTGVLSYEQYF. DNA of the CDR3: TGTGCCAGCAGTGGGACAGGGGTACTCTCCTACGAGCAGTACTTC.

The V call is TRBV5-4, the J call TRBJ1-2, with 7 bases aligning to TRBD1. The CDR3 totals 15 residues. The germline gives CDR1 SGHNT, CDR2 YYREEE (reference sequence). V shed 3 bases, J shed 0 bases, and the junction held 5 bases outside the gene matches. CDR3 protein: CASSYGTASNYGYTF. CDR3 nucleotides: TGTGCCAGCAGCTACGGGACAGCCTCTAACTATGGCTACACCTTC.